This T cell receptor beta chain was recorded in a study of blood T cell repertoires in COVID-19. Sequencing was performed with immunoSEQ multiplex PCR; in TCRdb, only in-frame clones are kept and a portion is missing. The table has approximately 270,000 clones, around 92% seen once. V lost 3 bases and J 5 bases, leaving 11 bases between the germline ends. The CDR3 is 14 amino acids. In germline, CDR1 is LNHDA, CDR2 SQIVND (reference sequence). The sequenced sample consisted of PBMCs or T cells enriched from blood (not recorded which). V and J are TRBV19 and TRBJ1-5; a weak D match, TRBD1 (6 bases). This clonotype originated in a woman aged 55 to 70 who had recovered from COVID-19. CDR3 sequence: CASSMGRGHQPQHF. In DNA form, the CDR3 reads TGTGCCAGTAGTATGGGCAGGGGTCATCAGCCCCAGCATTTT.